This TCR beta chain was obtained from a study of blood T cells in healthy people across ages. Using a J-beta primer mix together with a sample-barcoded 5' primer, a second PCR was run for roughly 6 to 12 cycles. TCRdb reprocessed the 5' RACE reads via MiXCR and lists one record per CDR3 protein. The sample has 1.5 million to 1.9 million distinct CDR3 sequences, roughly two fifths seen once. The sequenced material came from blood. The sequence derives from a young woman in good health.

The CDR3 region has the DNA TGTGCCAGCAGTTACTCCACCCGACAGGCTATCTACAATGAGCAGTTCTTC. Translated, it gives CASSYSTRQAIYNEQFF. V and J are TRBV6-2 or TRBV6-3 and TRBJ2-1; D is perhaps TRBD1 (6 bases). Germline loops: CDR1 MNHEY, CDR2 SVGEGT. Trimming took 0 bases from V and 3 from J, leaving 15 bases between them. The CDR3 is 17 residues long.